These 25 T cell receptor beta chains came from one sample sequenced in a study of vaccination and CD4 T cells after COVID-19 (dated by TCRdb to the early 2020s). Antigens for these TCRs are unknown. The sample's treatment or condition, from its label and the paper: roughly 11-day PBMC culture with coronavirus spike peptide pools or control peptides (ViraFEST assay). CD4+ T cells from unexposed donors were collected before the COVID-19 pandemic (2011-2018). The library was built by means of PCR. TCRdb shows the sequencer as Illumina iSeq 100. DNA from cultured CD4+ T cells underwent TCR sequencing with the Oncomine TCR Beta short-read assay at the Johns Hopkins FTIC core. Using fastp at Q25 and MiXCR, TCRdb reprocessed the public reads and kept productive beta chains. Records with the same CDR3 protein are collapsed into one entry carrying the most frequent genes and DNA. This sample lists about 7,600 distinct CDR3 sequences; around 41% were detected once. Of the sample, roughly 19% is held by the ten largest clones.

Sample: CD4+ T cells from blood, cultured in vitro. Receptors were obtained from a human donor in good health.

This clonotype was observed a handful of times. The chain uses TRBV5-6 and TRBJ1-2; the match to TRBD1 covers 8 bases. After removal of 4 bases from V and 7 bases from J, the junction contained 9 bases not matched to a gene. Germline values: CDR1 SGHDT, CDR2 YYEEEE. The CDR3 sequence is 14 residues long. In DNA, the CDR3 is TGTGCCAGCAGCCTACGCGCAGGGGGCCTTGGCTACACCTTC. Translation: CASSLRAGGLGYTF.

The J gene is TRBJ2-1, the V gene TRBV28, with no clear D. Trimming left V 5 bases short and J 5 bases short, with 19 bases between. Per germline, CDR1 MDHEN and CDR2 SYDVKM. The CDR3 totals 16 residues. The chain's CDR3 is CASSGRAHYSNNEQFF. The DNA of the CDR3 is TGTGCCAGCAGTGGACGCGCACATTATAGCAACAATGAGCAGTTCTTC.

This chain connects TRBV10-2 to TRBJ1-2, with 8 bases matching TRBD1. Germline V gene sequence: CDR1 WSHSY, CDR2 SAAADI. The CDR3 sequence is 12 residues long. Trimming cost V 8 bases and J 7 bases; bases outside gene matches: 6. The chain's CDR3 is CASSGGGFGYTF. In DNA form, the CDR3 reads TGCGCCAGCTCAGGGGGCGGGTTTGGCTACACCTTC.

The chain employs TRBV2 and TRBJ1-2, with a weak D call TRBD1 (5 bases). V was trimmed by 2 bases and J by 6 bases, leaving 16 bases between them. Germline V lookup: CDR1 SNHLY, CDR2 FYNNEI. The CDR3 runs 15 residues. The CDR3 here is CASSEPVWGVDGYTF. CDR3 nucleotides: TGTGCCAGCAGTGAACCCGTTTGGGGCGTTGATGGCTACACCTTC.

This sequence joins TRBV19 and TRBJ1-2; 11 bases are shared with TRBD1. The CDR3 sequence is 16 residues long. Trimming at V came to 6 bases and at J to 0 bases, leaving 6 bases not matched to a gene. Germline CDR1 reads LNHDA; CDR2 reads SQIVND (reference sequence). The DNA for the CDR3 is TGTGCCAGTAGGGGGCCGGGACAGGGGGCTAACTATGGCTACACCTTC. It codes for CASRGPGQGANYGYTF. Looking up the rest from reference TRBV19 and TRBJ1-2 gives the full variable domain: DGGITQSPKYLFRKEGQNVTLSCEQNLNHDAMYWYRQDPGQGLRLIYYSQIVNDFQKGDIAEGYSVSREKKESFPLTVTSAQKNPTAFYLCASRGPGQGANYGYTFGSGTRLTVV.

The rearrangement links TRBV6-2 or TRBV6-3 to TRBJ1-1; no clear D. CDR1 is MNHEY and CDR2 is SVGEGT in the germline V gene. There are 12 residues in the CDR3. V shed 6 bases and J shed 6 bases, with 11 bases lying between them. CDR3 amino acids: CASSPVGPEAFF. As DNA, the CDR3 is TGTGCCAGCAGCCCTGTCGGGCCTGAAGCTTTCTTT.

There are a few counts of this clonotype. The chain is built from TRBV2 and TRBJ2-7; D may be TRBD2 (5 bases). The CDR3 consists of 12 residues. CDR1 is SNHLY and CDR2 is FYNNEI in the germline V gene. CDR3 sequence: CAGAASSYEQYF. CDR3 nucleotides: TGTGCTGGAGCGGCGAGCTCCTACGAGCAGTACTTC.

This clonotype was seen more than once but under ten times. This sequence joins TRBV20-1 and TRBJ2-5, with TRBD2 identical over 8 bases. CDR3 length: 14 amino acids. From germline, CDR1 is DFQATT and CDR2 SNEGSKA (reference sequence). V was pared by 5 bases and J by 5 bases, with 10 bases of the junction left unmatched. Here the CDR3 DNA reads TGCAGTGCTGGAACGGGGGGGAGGAGGGAGACCCAGTACTTC. Protein product: CSAGTGGRRETQYF.

This clonotype was seen just once. The chain uses TRBV19 and TRBJ2-5; TRBD2 agrees at 8 bases. Germline trimming cut 4 bases from V and 0 bases from J; bases unmatched to any gene: 7. The germline gives CDR1 LNHDA, CDR2 SQIVND (reference sequence). The CDR3 sequence is 16 residues long. The CDR3 sequence is CASSTIAGMYQETQYF. CDR3 nucleotide sequence: TGTGCCAGTAGTACCATAGCGGGGATGTACCAAGAGACCCAGTACTTC.

This clonotype turned up a few times. The rearrangement uses TRBV14 and TRBJ1-2; unclear D gene. From germline, CDR1 is SGHDN and CDR2 FVKESK. The CDR3 is made up of 12 amino acids. The V gene lost 10 bases and the J gene lost 6 bases, with 15 bases spanning the gap. The CDR3 coding sequence is TGTGCCATCGGTCGCAGGAGGGATGGCTACACCTTC. This gives the protein CAIGRRRDGYTF.

The rearrangement uses TRBV20-1 and TRBJ2-3, with 7 bases aligning to TRBD2. Germline values: CDR1 DFQATT, CDR2 SNEGSKA (reference sequence). The V segment lost 1 base and the J segment 2 bases; nucleotides outside the gene matches: 9. This CDR3 spans 16 amino acids. CDR3 bases: TGCAGTGCTAGAGTCTTGCTGGGGGGGGTCACAGATACGCAGTATTTT. Amino acid sequence: CSARVLLGGVTDTQYF.

This sequence joins TRBV25-1 and TRBJ2-7; D is ambiguous. This CDR3 is 11 amino acids long. Between the trimmed V and J ends, which lost 0 bases and 5 bases, there was a span of 2 bases. Germline CDR1 reads MGHDK; CDR2 reads SYGVNS. The CDR3 is CASSEYNEQYF. The CDR3 DNA follows: TGTGCCAGCAGTGAATACAACGAGCAGTACTTC.

This clonotype was counted between two and nine times. The gene calls are TRBV19 and TRBJ1-6; tentative D call: TRBD1 (5 bases). CDR3 length: 18 amino acids. Germline values: CDR1 LNHDA, CDR2 SQIVND (reference sequence). V was shortened by 4 bases and J by 12 bases, with 28 bases between the two germline ends. In DNA, the CDR3 is TGTGCCAGTAGTACTGCGGCATCGGGGACCATAATTCGGGTACCCCTCCACTTT. This gives the protein CASSTAASGTIIRVPLHF.

This clonotype was counted between two and nine times. The V gene is TRBV27, the J gene TRBJ2-6, with D maybe TRBD2 (5 bases). Germline V lookup: CDR1 MNHEY, CDR2 SMNVEV (reference sequence). The CDR3 is 17 residues long. Trimming shortened V by 3 bases and J by 0 bases, and 12 bases separated the two germline ends. In DNA, the CDR3 is TGTGCCAGCAGTTTCCGTCAGACTAACTCTGGGGCCAACGTCCTGACTTTC. Protein product: CASSFRQTNSGANVLTF.

The chain recombines TRBV6-2 or TRBV6-3 with TRBJ1-6, with D possibly matching TRBD1 (6 bases). The CDR3 loop spans 14 amino acids. From germline, CDR1 is MNHEY and CDR2 SVGEGT. The germline V and J ends were trimmed by 8 bases and 7 bases, with 15 bases remaining between them. CDR3 DNA sequence: TGTGCCAGCTCTCCGGGGGCCCTAAATTCACCCCTCCACTTT. Its protein product is CASSPGALNSPLHF.

Relative to its sample, this clonotype is medium-sized. V is TRBV20-1 and J is TRBJ1-6; D is uncertain. CDR1 DFQATT and CDR2 SNEGSKA come from the germline V gene (reference sequence). This CDR3 region has 15 residues. Trimming left V 5 bases short and J 4 bases short, with 15 bases between. DNA of the CDR3: TGCAGTGCTGGGGTTGCGAGGACGTATAATTCACCCCTCCACTTT. Translating it yields CSAGVARTYNSPLHF.

This clonotype was observed a single time. The chain recombines TRBV20-1 with TRBJ1-3; D is unclear. Germline lookup yields CDR1 DFQATT and CDR2 SNEGSKA (reference sequence). This CDR3 comprises 11 residues. CDR3 in DNA: TGCGGCTTGACCGCTGGAAACACCATATATTTT. Translating gives CGLTAGNTIYF.

This clonotype was counted only a few times. The chain joins TRBV27 to TRBJ1-2, with D tentatively TRBD1 (5 bases). CDR1 is MNHEY and CDR2 is SMNVEV in the germline V gene (reference sequence). CDR3 length: 13 residues. V was shortened by 4 bases and J by 8 bases, with 14 bases between the two germline ends. Here the CDR3 DNA reads TGTGCCAGCAGTTCAACAGGAATCAGCGGCTACACCTTC. Its translation: CASSSTGISGYTF.

This clonotype was seen more than once but under ten times. This rearrangement joins TRBV23-1 to TRBJ1-2; no clear D. TRBV23-1 is flagged as an ORF with uncertain function. The CDR3 totals 14 residues. Trimming cost V 4 bases and J 7 bases, with 16 bases left between them. CDR3 region: CASSLLKGSGGYTF. The CDR3 bases are TGCGCCAGCAGTCTCCTAAAGGGTAGCGGTGGCTACACCTTC.

This clonotype was picked up a small number of times. The J gene is TRBJ2-2, the V gene TRBV20-1; 8 bases are shared with TRBD2. This CDR3 is built from 15 residues. The junction had 8 bases not matched to a gene; V was cut back by 5 bases and J by 3 bases. Germline V CDR1 and CDR2: DFQATT, SNEGSKA (reference sequence). CDR3 sequence (DNA): TGCAGTGCTTCCGCGGGGGGCAGAGACACCGGGGAGCTGTTTTTT. Translating it yields CSASAGGRDTGELFF.

The V and J genes are TRBV27 and TRBJ2-3, with D unclear. CDR3 length: 16 amino acids. Germline V lookup: CDR1 MNHEY, CDR2 SMNVEV (reference sequence). Trimming shortened V by 2 bases and J by 1 base, and 13 bases separated the two germline ends. Here the CDR3 DNA reads TGTGCCAGCAGTTTACCCGACAAGCATGGCACAGATACGCAGTATTTT. It yields the protein CASSLPDKHGTDTQYF.

This clonotype was observed a few times. This chain uses TRBV7-9 with TRBJ1-6; 9 positions agree with TRBD1. The ends lost 5 bases at V and 10 bases at J; junction bases unmatched: 9. Germline CDR1 is SEHNR and CDR2 is FQNEAQ (reference sequence). The CDR3 is 15 amino acids. The DNA for the CDR3 is TGTGCCAGCAGCCTGGGTGGGACAGGGAACTCACCCCTCCACTTT. Protein sequence: CASSLGGTGNSPLHF.

This chain uses TRBV20-1 with TRBJ2-3; the match to TRBD2 covers 12 bases. The CDR3 sequence is 15 residues long. The germline CDR1 and CDR2 sequences are DFQATT and SNEGSKA (reference sequence). The V and J ends lost 5 bases and 0 bases, in that order; junction bases with no gene match: 3. This CDR3 is CSAPGTSGSTDTQYF. In nucleotides, the CDR3 is TGCAGTGCTCCCGGGACTAGCGGGAGCACAGATACGCAGTATTTT.

J is TRBJ2-5 and V is TRBV14, with 10 positions matching TRBD2. V lost 3 bases to trimming and J lost 2 bases; unmatched junction nucleotides: 9. The germline gives CDR1 SGHDN, CDR2 FVKESK. This CDR3 has 17 amino acids. The CDR3 DNA reads TGTGCCAGCAGCCAGTTAAAAGGACTAGCGGATCAAGAGACCCAGTACTTC. This sequence encodes CASSQLKGLADQETQYF.

There are a few counts of this clonotype. The chain joins TRBV6-1 to TRBJ1-1, with 9 positions matching TRBD1. Losses at the gene ends were 6 bases for V and 11 bases for J; bases not matched to a gene: 7. The CDR3 is 12 residues long. CDR1 and CDR2 (germline): MNHNS, SASEGT. This chain's CDR3 is CASSLGTGRAFF. CDR3 DNA: TGTGCCAGCAGCCTAGGGACAGGGCGCGCTTTCTTT.